The rows below give T cell receptor beta chains drawn from one sample of a study of CD8 T cells in Susac syndrome. One entry per CDR3 protein, called by TCRdb with MiXCR from the immunoSEQ multiplex PCR reads. Of some 170,000 distinct CDR3 sequences detected, roughly 94% appear once; the ten largest clones hold around 0.095%. The sequencing sample was made of CD4+ T cells from PBMCs. Receptors were obtained from a human donor with Susac syndrome. The CDR3 runs from the conserved cysteine through the conserved F or W. A D gene is named only where the DNA matches it firmly. The size field is filled for only some rows; it gives once, few, many or a size class.

j_call clone_size v_call d_call cdr3_nt cdr3_aa
TRBJ1-1 few TRBV5-1 - TGCGCCAGCAGCTTCGCACAGAACACTGAAGCTTTCTTT CASSFAQNTEAFF
TRBJ2-1 - TRBV27 TRBD2 TGTGCCAGCCGGAGGACTAGGGACTACAATGAGCAGTTCTTC CASRRTRDYNEQFF
TRBJ1-1 - TRBV29-1 - TGCAGCGTGACTTGGGCCCTGGGCACTGAAGCTTTCTTT CSVTWALGTEAFF
TRBJ2-5 - TRBV6-2/TRBV6-3 TRBD1 TGTGCCACCGGACAGGGCTCGGTCGACGGCGGGGCCCAGTACTTC CATGQGSVDGGAQYF
TRBJ2-7 - TRBV3-1 TRBD1 TGTGCCAGCAGCCCATTGGACAGGGATGGGGAGCAGTACTTC CASSPLDRDGEQYF
TRBJ2-5 - TRBV29-1 - TGCAGCACTGAATTAGAGACCCAGTACTTC CSTELETQYF
TRBJ2-5 - TRBV5-6 - TGTGCCAGCAGCAGGGGGGGGCCGGCTGGCGAGACCCAGTACTTC CASSRGGPAGETQYF
TRBJ2-2 - TRBV4-3 TRBD2 TGCGCCAGCAGCCAAGAGGCGACTAGCGGGAGCGGAAGCACCGGGGAGCTGTTTTTT CASSQEATSGSGSTGELFF
TRBJ2-5 - TRBV24-1 - TGTGCCACCAGTGATTTAGCTGCGGGAGAGACCCAGTACTTC CATSDLAAGETQYF
TRBJ1-1 - TRBV3-1 - TGTGCCAGCAGCCAAGGAACCCTTGAAGCTTTCTTT CASSQGTLEAFF
TRBJ2-5 - TRBV20-1 - TGCAGTGCCCGACCGGGGTTCCAAGAGACCCAGTACTTC CSARPGFQETQYF
TRBJ2-1 - TRBV19 TRBD1 TGTGCCAGTAGTCCCTGGACAGGGAATGAGCAGTTCTTC CASSPWTGNEQFF
TRBJ1-2 - TRBV20-1 - TGCAGCCTGATTCCGGGACCTCTGGGAGGCTACACCTTC CSLIPGPLGGYTF
TRBJ1-1 - TRBV20-1 - TGCAGTGCGGGGAACAGGAGGAACACTGAAGCTTTCTTT CSAGNRRNTEAFF
TRBJ2-5 - TRBV24-1 - TGTGCCACCAGTGATGCAGGGGGGGAAGAGACCCAGTACTTC CATSDAGGEETQYF
TRBJ2-4 once TRBV15 - TGTGCCACCAGCAGAGCCCGCACAGCCAAAAACATTCAGTACTTC CATSRARTAKNIQYF
TRBJ2-1 - TRBV23-1 - TGCGCCAGCAGTCCCCCGAACCTGACCGACTACAATGAGCAGTTCTTC CASSPPNLTDYNEQFF
TRBJ1-1 - TRBV20-1 - TGCAGTGCTAGAGATGCGAGGGAATACACTGAAGCTTTCTTT CSARDAREYTEAFF
TRBJ2-5 - TRBV14 TRBD2 TGTGCCAGCAGCCAAGACCTCCGGGGGGGAGAGACCCAGTACTTC CASSQDLRGGETQYF
TRBJ2-3 - TRBV20-1 - TGCAGCCCCGGGGACCGCACAGATACGCAGTATTTT CSPGDRTDTQYF
TRBJ2-7 few TRBV29-1 - TGCAGCGTGAGGGGTACCTACGAGCAGTACTTC CSVRGTYEQYF
TRBJ1-2 - TRBV5-6 TRBD1 TGTGCCAGCAGCTACCTGTACAGGATGACAGGGGCGAACTATGGCTACACCTTC CASSYLYRMTGANYGYTF
TRBJ1-2 - TRBV7-2 - TGTGCCAGCAGCTTAGGCCCCCGGCCAGCTAACTATGGCTACACCTTC CASSLGPRPANYGYTF
TRBJ2-5 - TRBV6-1 TRBD2 TGTGCCAGCAGTACGGGACTAGCGGGAGGGACGGGAGAGACCCAGTACTTC CASSTGLAGGTGETQYF
TRBJ1-5 - TRBV28 - TGTGCCAGCAAGCATCGGGATCGGGTCTATCAGCCCCAGCATTTT CASKHRDRVYQPQHF
TRBJ1-4 once TRBV5-1 TRBD1 TGCGCCAGCAGCTCAATCGGGACAGGGGAAGAAAAACTGTTTTTT CASSSIGTGEEKLFF
TRBJ2-1 once TRBV21-1 - TGTGCCAGCAGCAACCTAACTAGCGGGGGGAACAATGAGCAGTTCTTC CASSNLTSGGNNEQFF
TRBJ2-5 - TRBV6-2/TRBV6-3 TRBD2 TGTGCCAGCAGTCTCTTACCAGGACTAGCGGGATCGGAGACCCAGTACTTC CASSLLPGLAGSETQYF
TRBJ2-5 - TRBV20-1 - TGCAGTGCTAGTACCCAGGTTCAAGAGACCCAGTACTTC CSASTQVQETQYF
TRBJ2-1 - TRBV19 - TGTGCCAGTAGTATCTCCCCGGGGGACTACAATGAGCAGTTCTTC CASSISPGDYNEQFF
TRBJ2-7 - TRBV9 - TGTGCCAGCAGCGCGAGAGGCGGGACAAGTCCCTACGAGCAGTACTTC CASSARGGTSPYEQYF
TRBJ2-7 - TRBV20-1 TRBD2 TGCAGTGCTAGACATAGCGGGCGCGCCTACGAGCAGTACTTC CSARHSGRAYEQYF
TRBJ2-3 - TRBV18 - TGTGCCAGCTCCGTCGGGGGAGGAACCCTCACAGATACGCAGTATTTT CASSVGGGTLTDTQYF
TRBJ2-7 - TRBV4-1 - TGCGCCAGCAGCCAAGTCTCAACCTACGAGCAGTACTTC CASSQVSTYEQYF
TRBJ2-5 - TRBV9 - TGTGCCAGCAGCGTAGCTGGGGCGTGGGGAGAGACCCAGTACTTC CASSVAGAWGETQYF
TRBJ2-2 - TRBV30 TRBD2 TGTGCCTGGAGTGTCGGGGGAGGGGTGCTGTTTTTT CAWSVGGGVLFF
TRBJ1-2 - TRBV18 - TGTGCCAGCTCACCAATGACAGGAAACTATGGCTACACCTTC CASSPMTGNYGYTF
TRBJ2-3 - TRBV7-3 - TGTGCCAGCAGCTCGCGCGGGTCATGGGATACGCAGTATTTT CASSSRGSWDTQYF
TRBJ2-7 - TRBV18 - TGTGCCAGCTCACCAAGAGGGACAACCTACGAGCAGTACTTC CASSPRGTTYEQYF
TRBJ1-1 - TRBV12-5 - TGTGCTAGTGGTTTGCTTCGGAGGGAAGCTTTCTTT CASGLLRREAFF
TRBJ2-3 - TRBV5-1 - TGCGCCAGCAGCTTGTCGCTAGGGGGCACAGATACGCAGTATTTT CASSLSLGGTDTQYF
TRBJ2-1 once TRBV28 - TGTGCCAGCAGTCCCCTTGGGACCTCCGGAGAGCAGTTCTTC CASSPLGTSGEQFF
TRBJ2-7 - TRBV10-3 - TGTGCCATCAGTGTATCGGGCTACGAGCAGTACTTC CAISVSGYEQYF
TRBJ1-1 - TRBV29-1 - TGCAGCGCCCCGACACCGATGAACACTGAAGCTTTCTTT CSAPTPMNTEAFF
TRBJ1-4 once TRBV30 TRBD1 TGTGCCTGGGGACCCGGACAGGGCCTTAATGAAAAACTGTTTTTT CAWGPGQGLNEKLFF